The following is a T cell receptor (beta chain) sequence with its context. This sample was taken from a study of blood T cell repertoires in COVID-19. In the study overall: Samples taken during acute and convalescent COVID-19 were collected in the United States, Italy and Spain. PBMCs, B-cell-depleted T cells, or T cells provided the cDNA or gDNA that made up the material.

A Seattle source enrolled patients during active infection and followed them longitudinally. This table comes from immunoSEQ multiplex PCR, and its TCRdb copy is limited to in-frame clones, with some not included. The table lists approximately 88,000 clones, about four fifths of them singletons. CDR1 and CDR2 from the germline V gene are SGHKS and YYEKEE (reference sequence). Trimming took off 3 bases at V and 6 bases at J, with 9 bases between the two ends. The CDR3 loop spans 12 amino acids. Sequencing was performed on peripheral blood. This chain uses TRBV5-5 with TRBJ1-1; weak D call: TRBD1 (5 bases). The sequence derives from a man in his 70s with COVID-19, enrolled during active disease. CDR3 region: CASSWGVAEAFF. In DNA, the CDR3 is TGTGCCAGCAGCTGGGGCGTGGCTGAAGCTTTCTTT.